The 14 T cell receptor beta chains reported below all come from one sample, sequenced in a study of cytomegalovirus exposure and HLA in healthy donors (TCRdb year 2017). The method was the immunoSEQ multiplex PCR assay. A mixture of 60 forward primers for TCR Vbeta segments and 13 reverse primers for TCR Jbeta segments was used in the multiplex PCR. Drawn from immuneACCESS, this table holds only the in-frame rearrangements with V and J called that TCRdb kept. Clones are partly lost; checked studies trace under half to an unresolved V gene and leave the rest unexplained. This sample is represented by around 150,000 clones; roughly 88% of them were singletons. The ten largest clonotypes hold approximately 6.5% of the sample. The sequencing input was PBMCs. Receptors were obtained from a man aged 45-65 years in good health and CMV-seropositive.

This clone was seen a few times. The CDR3 spells CASSLVGGRDYGYTF. CDR3 DNA: TGCGCCAGCAGCTTGGTGGGCGGCAGGGACTATGGCTACACCTTC. The V call is TRBV5-1, the J call TRBJ1-2; a weak D match, TRBD1 (5 bases). This CDR3 contains 15 residues. CDR1 is SGHRS and CDR2 is YFSETQ in the germline V gene. The V end was cut by 0 bases, the J end by 3 bases, with 12 bases between.

The genes are TRBV9 and TRBJ2-3; TRBD1 matches at 10 bases. Germline loops: CDR1 SGDLS, CDR2 YYNGEE. The length of the CDR3 is 15 residues. The trim removed 3 bases at V and 1 base at J, leaving 2 bases unmatched. The CDR3 region is CASSAGTGGTDTQYF. The CDR3 DNA follows: TGTGCCAGCAGCGCCGGGACAGGGGGCACAGATACGCAGTATTTT.

The rearrangement uses TRBV6-5 and TRBJ2-2; the match to TRBD1 covers 8 bases. The CDR3 is 15 amino acids. After removal of 2 bases from V and 1 base from J, the junction contained 0 bases not matched to a gene. Germline V lookup: CDR1 MNHEY, CDR2 SVGAGI. Here the CDR3 DNA reads TGTGCCAGCAGTTACGGGACAGGGAACACCGGGGAGCTGTTTTTT. Translating it yields CASSYGTGNTGELFF.

This clone is a singleton in its sample. The chain uses TRBV6-4 and TRBJ1-2; 8 bases map to TRBD1. In germline, CDR1 is MRHNA, CDR2 SNTAGT. This CDR3 is built from 13 residues. V was clipped by 5 bases and J by 7 bases; unmatched bases: 6. Here the CDR3 DNA reads TGTGCCAGCAGTTACCGACAGGGGACTGGCTACACCTTC. Its protein product is CASSYRQGTGYTF.

The V gene is TRBV30, the J gene TRBJ1-5; 10 bases are shared with TRBD1. This CDR3 comprises 15 residues. Germline lookup yields CDR1 GTSNPN and CDR2 SVGIG (reference sequence). Trimming removed 2 bases from V and 7 bases from J; junction bases left unmatched: 8. The CDR3 region is CAWSTDRGREQPQHF. The CDR3, as DNA: TGTGCCTGGAGTACAGACAGGGGGCGGGAACAGCCCCAGCATTTT.

The chain joins TRBV5-1 to TRBJ1-2; D is unclear. Germline lookup yields CDR1 SGHRS and CDR2 YFSETQ. The CDR3 has 13 residues. Trimming pared 0 bases from V and 7 bases from J, leaving 10 bases between. The DNA of the CDR3 is TGCGCCAGCAGCTTGGACGGCGGAGGTGGCTACACCTTC. This gives the protein CASSLDGGGGYTF.

The V call is TRBV7-9, the J call TRBJ2-7; D is uncertain. Germline-derived CDR1 and CDR2 are SEHNR and FQNEAQ (reference sequence). Trimming stripped 6 bases from V and 0 bases from J, with 9 bases between. The CDR3 has 13 residues. The CDR3 here is CASRRDSSYEQYF. Written as DNA, the CDR3 is TGTGCCAGCAGGAGAGATAGCTCCTACGAGCAGTACTTC. Full variable domain (outside the CDR3, taken from reference TRBV7-9 and TRBJ2-7): DTGVSQNPRHKITKRGQNVTFRCDPISEHNRLYWYRQTLGQGPEFLTYFQNEAQLEKSRLLSDRFSAERPKGSFSTLEIQRTEQGDSAMYLCASRRDSSYEQYFGPGTRLTVT.

The chain carries TRBV29-1 and TRBJ2-3; tentatively, D is TRBD2 (6 bases). Germline CDR1 reads SQVTM; CDR2 reads ANQGSEA. V was cut by 8 bases and J by 2 bases, with 14 bases left in between. This CDR3 contains 13 residues. CDR3 nucleotides: TGCAGCATTAGCGGATTTACCACAGATACGCAGTATTTT. The encoded protein is CSISGFTTDTQYF.

This chain connects TRBV5-4 to TRBJ2-5; 13 bases map to TRBD2. The CDR3 has 16 residues. V lost 4 bases, J lost 2 bases, and 5 bases stayed unmatched. Germline-derived CDR1 and CDR2 are SGHNT and YYREEE (reference sequence). CDR3 loop: CASSGGLAGLQETQYF. The CDR3 region has the DNA TGTGCCAGCAGCGGGGGACTAGCGGGGCTACAAGAGACCCAGTACTTC.

The chain carries TRBV27 and TRBJ1-1; the D gene is possibly TRBD1 (6 bases). CDR3 length equals 15 residues. Trimming removed 2 bases from V and 1 base from J, with 11 bases in between. Germline-derived CDR1 and CDR2 are MNHEY and SMNVEV (reference sequence). The CDR3 loop is CASSLAGAGNTEAFF. In DNA, the CDR3 is TGTGCCAGCAGTTTAGCAGGGGCTGGGAACACTGAAGCTTTCTTT.

The CDR3: CASSEDSGAKNIQYF. The DNA of the CDR3 is TGTGCCAGCAGCGAGGACAGTGGAGCCAAAAACATTCAGTACTTC. J is TRBJ2-4 and V is TRBV2; D may be TRBD1 (6 bases). CDR1 is SNHLY and CDR2 is FYNNEI in the germline V gene. Trimming pared 6 bases from V and 0 bases from J, leaving 12 bases between. CDR3 size: 15 residues.

On this clone: Additional DNA sequences in this sample encode the identical CDR3. The chain links TRBV5-1 to TRBJ2-3, with D tentatively TRBD2 (6 bases). The CDR3 is made up of 15 amino acids. Trimming left V 3 bases short and J 0 bases short, with 11 bases between. CDR1 is SGHRS and CDR2 is YFSETQ in the germline V gene. The CDR3 spells CASSWTGVSTDTQYF. The CDR3 coding sequence is TGCGCCAGCAGCTGGACGGGAGTTAGCACAGATACGCAGTATTTT.

The chain carries TRBV6-5 and TRBJ1-2, with a weak D call TRBD1 (5 bases). V gave up 2 bases and J gave up 8 bases, with 21 bases separating them. The CDR3 totals 16 residues. Germline V gives CDR1 MNHEY, CDR2 SVGAGI. In DNA form, the CDR3 reads TGTGCCAGCAGTTACCGGGCAGGGAAAGACAGTGGGGGCTACACCTTC. Amino acid sequence: CASSYRAGKDSGGYTF.

The V call is TRBV5-6, the J call TRBJ1-2, with 8 bases identical to TRBD1. The CDR3 contains 16 residues. J gave up 0 bases and V 0 bases, and 4 bases lay outside the gene matches. Germline CDR1 is SGHDT and CDR2 is YYEEEE. Here the CDR3 DNA reads TGTGCCAGCAGCTTGGTAGGACAGGGAGCTAACTATGGCTACACCTTC. Translating gives CASSLVGQGANYGYTF.